A single sample gave rise to the 21 T cell receptor beta chains below, sequenced in a study of high-grade serous ovarian cancer treatment subgroups. Measured with immunoSEQ multiplex PCR; TCRdb has only the in-frame clones, and not every one. The sample has about 6,600 clones, more than 65% seen once. Tumor samples were taken before definitive surgery or chemotherapy. Input material: tumor tissue. Receptors originate from a human donor with high-grade serous ovarian cancer.

This chain joins TRBV28 and TRBJ2-6, with D uncertain. Germline V lookup: CDR1 MDHEN, CDR2 SYDVKM. V lost 6 bases to trimming and J lost 2 bases, with 23 bases between them. The CDR3 covers 19 residues. The CDR3: CASSPLGLKKRAGANVLTF. The CDR3 DNA sequence: TGTGCCAGCAGCCCATTGGGGTTAAAAAAACGGGCTGGGGCCAACGTCCTGACTTTC.

CDR3 in DNA: TGTGCCAGCAGTGAGGGGACACGTGCAGGGGATACGCAGTATTTT. It codes for CASSEGTRAGDTQYF. This chain joins TRBV6-4 and TRBJ2-3, with D possibly TRBD1 on 6 matching bases. This CDR3 is built from 15 residues. The V end was cut by 3 bases, the J end by 6 bases, with 16 bases between. CDR1 and CDR2 from the germline V gene are MRHNA and SNTAGT.

The V call is TRBV5-4, the J call TRBJ2-7, with 10 positions matching TRBD2. This CDR3 region has 14 residues. V dropped 2 bases and J dropped 3; count of bases not matched to a gene: 2. Germline values: CDR1 SGHNT, CDR2 YYREEE (reference sequence). In DNA, the CDR3 is TGTGCCAGCAGCTTAGCGGGAGGGGTCTACGAGCAGTACTTC. Encoded protein: CASSLAGGVYEQYF.

The rearrangement links TRBV7-2 to TRBJ2-3; 9 bases are shared with TRBD1. The CDR3 runs to 16 residues. The germline V gene has CDR1 SGHTA and CDR2 FQGNSA. With V trimmed by 5 bases and J by 0 bases, 6 bases remained unmatched. Here the CDR3 reads CASSPRQGGSTDTQYF. The CDR3 DNA follows: TGTGCCAGCAGCCCCCGACAGGGGGGAAGCACAGATACGCAGTATTTT.

The V gene is TRBV2, the J gene TRBJ2-7; unclear D gene. CDR1 is SNHLY, CDR2 FYNNEI, per germline. The ends were cut back, 6 bases at V and 1 base at J, with 13 bases in the middle. The CDR3 consists of 14 residues. DNA for the CDR3: TGTGCCAGCAGCCCTAGAACACCGTCCTACGAGCAGTACTTC. It specifies CASSPRTPSYEQYF.

The chain uses TRBV28 and TRBJ2-3; 13 bases agree with TRBD2. The CDR3 is made up of 16 amino acids. Trimming took 5 bases from V and 2 from J; bases not matched to a gene: 4. Germline V CDR1 and CDR2: MDHEN, SYDVKM. CDR3 region: CASSPGTSGITDTQYF. CDR3 nucleotides: TGTGCCAGCAGTCCCGGGACTAGCGGGATCACAGATACGCAGTATTTT.

The chain has TRBV5-1 and TRBJ2-7; D not resolved. CDR1 is SGHRS, CDR2 YFSETQ, per germline. V was clipped by 0 bases and J by 5 bases, with 3 bases between them. The CDR3 consists of 11 residues. The CDR3 loop reads CASSLANEQYF. The CDR3 DNA sequence: TGCGCCAGCAGCTTGGCCAACGAGCAGTACTTC.

This sequence joins TRBV5-8 and TRBJ2-1; tentatively, D is TRBD2 (6 bases). The CDR3 length is 17 residues. V lost 1 base and J 2 bases, leaving 16 bases between the germline ends. Germline assignment: CDR1 SGHTS and CDR2 YDEGEE. CDR3 DNA: TGTGCCAGCAGCTTGCCCCCGGCGGGGTACGCCTACAATGAGCAGTTCTTC. Its protein product is CASSLPPAGYAYNEQFF. Full variable domain (missing parts from reference TRBV5-8 and TRBJ2-1): EAGVTQSPTHLIKTRGQQATLRCSPISGHTSVYWYQQALGLGLQFLLWYDEGEERNRGNFPPRFSGRQFPNYSSELNVNALELEDSALYLCASSLPPAGYAYNEQFFGPGTRLTVL.

The chain employs TRBV18 and TRBJ2-7; perhaps TRBD1 as D (6 bases). Trimming shortened V by 3 bases and J by 1 base, and 7 bases separated the two germline ends. CDR3 length equals 13 residues. Per the germline V gene, CDR1 is KGHSH and CDR2 is LQKENI. The CDR3 spells CASSPDSSYEQYF. The CDR3 region has the DNA TGTGCCAGCTCACCGGACAGTTCCTACGAGCAGTACTTC.

This clone was counted between two and nine times. The CDR3, as DNA: TGCAGCGCCGCAGGGGGAGGTGATCAGCCCCAGCATTTT. It yields the protein CSAAGGGDQPQHF. The gene calls are TRBV29-1 and TRBJ1-5, with TRBD1 matching 7 bases. The CDR3 spans 13 residues. Germline CDR1 SQVTM, CDR2 ANQGSEA. V lost 7 bases to trimming and J lost 5 bases; unmatched junction nucleotides: 8.

J is TRBJ1-1 and V is TRBV5-1; no clear D gene. With 0 bases removed from V and 1 base from J, the gap between germline ends came to 4 bases. The CDR3 has 13 residues. Looked up from germline, CDR1 is SGHRS and CDR2 is YFSETQ. The CDR3 DNA follows: TGCGCCAGCAGCTTGGCTCCGAACACTGAAGCTTTCTTT. This gives the protein CASSLAPNTEAFF.

The chain links TRBV6-5 to TRBJ2-1; possible D gene TRBD2, 6 bases. Trimming took 7 bases from V and 4 from J, leaving 17 bases between them. This CDR3 region has 15 residues. In germline, CDR1 is MNHEY, CDR2 SVGAGI. This CDR3 reads CASTEIRGRYNEQFF. Here the CDR3 DNA reads TGTGCCAGCACCGAAATCCGGGGGAGGTACAATGAGCAGTTCTTC.

The chain uses TRBV6-1 and TRBJ2-7; a weak D match, TRBD1 (5 bases). The CDR3 runs 15 residues. The V end lost 5 bases, the J end lost 3 bases, and 17 bases lay between the germline ends. CDR1 is MNHNS and CDR2 is SASEGT in the germline V gene. Written as DNA, the CDR3 is TGTGCCAGCAGTTCGCTCAGGACATCTTTCTACGAGCAGTACTTC. Amino acids: CASSSLRTSFYEQYF.

The chain uses TRBV19 and TRBJ1-2, with D hard to call. The V gene's germline CDR1 is LNHDA and CDR2 SQIVND (reference sequence). V shed 3 bases and J shed 4 bases, with 12 bases lying between them. The CDR3 length is 14 residues. The DNA for the CDR3 is TGTGCCAGTAGTATTGGTGGGATCGGCTATGGCTACACCTTC. Translated: CASSIGGIGYGYTF.

J is TRBJ1-5 and V is TRBV10-3; tentatively, D is TRBD1 (6 bases). Deletions cut 0 bases from V and 6 bases from J, with 18 bases between. The germline V gene has CDR1 ENHRY and CDR2 SYGVKD. The length of the CDR3 is 17 residues. CDR3 sequence reads: CAISESRGPGESQPQHF. CDR3 bases: TGTGCCATCAGTGAGTCGCGGGGGCCAGGTGAGAGTCAGCCCCAGCATTTT.

In its sample, this clone was seen once. The V call is TRBV7-2, the J call TRBJ2-2; 7 nucleotides match TRBD1. With 5 bases clipped from V and 5 bases from J, the junction kept 2 bases outside the gene matches. CDR1 is SGHTA, CDR2 FQGNSA, per germline. The CDR3 has 13 amino acids. CDR3 nucleotide sequence: TGTGCCAGCAGCCGACAGGGTACCGGGGAGCTGTTTTTT. Encoded protein: CASSRQGTGELFF.

This clone has just a few counts. The rearrangement joins TRBV5-4 to TRBJ2-1; 9 nucleotides line up with TRBD2. This CDR3 contains 15 residues. Germline V gene lookup returns CDR1 SGHNT and CDR2 YYREEE (reference sequence). The ends lost 5 bases at V and 5 bases at J; junction bases unmatched: 8. CDR3 nucleotide sequence: TGTGCCAGCAGTGACGGGACTAGCAGAAACAATGAGCAGTTCTTC. Protein product: CASSDGTSRNNEQFF.

This clone is deemed medium-sized. As DNA, the CDR3 is TGTGCCAGCAGTTACTCGCCAGCGGGATTAACGGGGGAGCAGTACTTC. It codes for CASSYSPAGLTGEQYF. The V and J genes are TRBV6-5 and TRBJ2-7; 7 bases line up with TRBD2. CDR1 is MNHEY and CDR2 is SVGAGI in the germline V gene. The CDR3 length is 16 residues. The V gene end was trimmed by 0 bases and the J gene end by 7 bases; junction bases not matched to a gene: 12.

The chain joins TRBV9 to TRBJ1-2; D remains ambiguous. The CDR3 sequence is 13 residues long. V lost 2 bases and J lost 2, with 7 bases in between. Germline CDR1 reads SGDLS; CDR2 reads YYNGEE. CDR3 in DNA: TGTGCCAGCAGCGTCCAGGACAACTATGGCTACACCTTC. It translates to CASSVQDNYGYTF.

The rearrangement uses TRBV27 and TRBJ2-6; D not certain. The germline CDR1 and CDR2 sequences are MNHEY and SMNVEV (reference sequence). The CDR3 contains 16 residues. V lost 3 bases to trimming and J lost 1 base, with 10 bases between them. The chain's CDR3 is CASSFFLGSGANVLTF. CDR3 sequence (DNA): TGTGCCAGCAGTTTCTTTCTGGGATCTGGGGCCAACGTCCTGACTTTC.

V and J are TRBV21-1 and TRBJ1-5. TRBV21-1 is described as a pseudogene. This CDR3 comprises 14 residues. CDR3 coding DNA: TGTGCCAGCAGCAAATGGGTCTGCAATCAGCCCCAGCATTTT. This codes for CASSKWVCNQPQHF.